The clone carrying this TCR beta chain was picked up a small number of times. Extractions gave at least 5 micrograms of total RNA per sample. A second PCR, run for about 6 to 11 cycles, used a sample-barcoded 5' primer plus a J-beta primer mix. Via MiXCR, TCRdb re-called the 5' RACE reads, giving one row per CDR3 protein. The table has about 1.4 million distinct CDR3 sequences, around 55% seen once. The entry originates in a study of blood T cells in healthy people across ages. Germline CDR1 SQVTM, CDR2 ANQGSEA. The V and J ends lost 1 base and 7 bases respectively, with 15 bases between them. The CDR3 is 14 residues long.

The rearrangement uses TRBV29-1 and TRBJ2-3; tentatively, D is TRBD2 (6 bases). Specimen: blood. This sequence was found in a man between 18 and 29 years old in good health. CDR3 DNA: TGCAGCGTTGAAGCAGGCGGGGTGGAAAATACGCAGTATTTT. Encoded protein: CSVEAGGVENTQYF.